This TCR beta chain originates from a study of blood T cell repertoires in COVID-19. Study as a whole: Both acute and convalescent COVID-19 samples were obtained from the United States, Italy and Spain. The analysed material was cDNA or gDNA that came from T cells, B-cell-depleted T cells, or PBMCs.

Methods used by the authors: How many nucleated cells were present was estimated from reference gene primer amplification. Using immunoSEQ multiplex PCR, the repertoire was profiled, and TCRdb retains in-frame clones only, with some absent. V and J calls and clone size are those listed in that table; D and trimming were worked out from the DNA. The data show roughly 130,000 clones, about 85% seen once. The CDR3 length is 13 residues. Deletions cut 7 bases from V and 1 base from J, with 10 bases between. The specimen sequenced was peripheral blood. This receptor was taken from a man aged 65 to 85 with acute or convalescent COVID-19. The chain carries TRBV12-3 or TRBV12-4 and TRBJ1-1; possible D gene TRBD1, 6 bases. DNA for the CDR3: TGTGCCAGCAATATAGGGGGGAACACTGAAGCTTTCTTT. Residues: CASNIGGNTEAFF.